The 15 T cell receptor beta chains below come from one sample, sequenced in a study of control samples from healthy donors and cancer patients. Generated by immunoSEQ multiplex PCR, the TCRdb table keeps only in-frame clones and is missing some. This table has about 100,000 clones, roughly 90% appearing once. Material: blood. The receptor source for this set is a man aged 30 to 45 in good health.

The chain couples TRBV7-2 to TRBJ1-5, with D possibly matching TRBD1 (5 bases). The CDR3 runs 14 residues. Trimming cost V 5 bases and J 7 bases, with 15 bases left between them. Looked up from germline, CDR1 is SGHTA and CDR2 is FQGNSA. The chain's CDR3 is CASSPGGSPQPQHF. DNA for the CDR3: TGTGCCAGCAGCCCCGGGGGGAGTCCCCAGCCCCAGCATTTT.

CDR3 residues: CASGLVLGLANTDTQYF. The CDR3 coding sequence is TGTGCTAGTGGTTTGGTACTAGGACTAGCAAACACAGATACGCAGTATTTT. This chain links TRBV12-5 with TRBJ2-3; 8 bases fit TRBD2. The CDR3 is 17 residues long. Trimming cost V 0 bases and J 2 bases; bases outside gene matches: 7. Germline CDR1 is LGHNT and CDR2 is FRNRAP. The full variable domain, rest sourced from reference TRBV12-5 and TRBJ2-3, is DARVTQTPRHKVTEMGQEVTMRCQPILGHNTVFWYRQTMMQGLELLAYFRNRAPLDDSGMPKDRFSAEMPDATLATLKIQPSEPRDSAVYFCASGLVLGLANTDTQYFGPGTRLTVL.

CDR3 sequence reads: CASSTIQGNLETQYF. CDR3 sequence (DNA): TGTGCCAGCAGCACGATACAGGGAAATTTAGAGACCCAGTACTTC. The chain is built from TRBV9 and TRBJ2-5; D is perhaps TRBD1 (6 bases). V was clipped by 4 bases and J by 4 bases, with 17 bases between them. The CDR3 loop spans 15 amino acids. The germline V gene encodes CDR1 SGDLS and CDR2 YYNGEE.

The V call is TRBV6-5, the J call TRBJ1-5; TRBD1 agrees at 7 bases. The length of the CDR3 is 14 residues. V was pared by 7 bases and J by 5 bases, with 8 bases of the junction left unmatched. CDR1 and CDR2 (germline): MNHEY, SVGAGI. In nucleotides, the CDR3 is TGTGCCAGCAACCTAATTGACAGGGATCAGCCCCAGCATTTT. Protein: CASNLIDRDQPQHF.

The chain couples TRBV11-1 to TRBJ2-5; D gene ambiguous. Per germline, CDR1 SGHAT and CDR2 FQDESV (reference sequence). Between the trimmed V and J ends, which lost 7 bases and 2 bases, there was a span of 8 bases. CDR3 length: 12 residues. The CDR3: CASIGLQETQYF. The CDR3 region has the DNA TGTGCCAGCATCGGCCTACAAGAGACCCAGTACTTC.

V and J are TRBV18 and TRBJ2-5, with D hard to call. Germline loops: CDR1 KGHSH, CDR2 LQKENI. The CDR3 consists of 12 residues. With 4 bases removed from V and 3 bases from J, the gap between germline ends came to 6 bases. CDR3 sequence (DNA): TGTGCCAGCTCACTTTTCGAAGAGACCCAGTACTTC. Amino acid sequence: CASSLFEETQYF. Complete variable domain (other parts from reference TRBV18 and TRBJ2-5): NAGVMQNPRHLVRRRGQEARLRCSPMKGHSHVYWYRQLPEEGLKFMVYLQKENIIDESGMPKERFSAEFPKEGPSILRIQQVVRGDSAAYFCASSLFEETQYFGPGTRLLVL.

V is TRBV28 and J is TRBJ2-1; D possibly matches TRBD1 or TRBD2 (5 bases each). The V end was cut by 7 bases, the J end by 6 bases, with 10 bases between. The CDR3 consists of 12 residues. The germline V gene has CDR1 MDHEN and CDR2 SYDVKM. The DNA of the CDR3 is TGTGCCAGCATGGGGGAATCCAATGAGCAGTTCTTC. Its translation is CASMGESNEQFF.

The chain employs TRBV5-1 and TRBJ1-1; D perhaps matches TRBD1 (6 bases). V lost 2 bases and J 4 bases, leaving 9 bases between the germline ends. This CDR3 has 13 amino acids. Germline V gene data show CDR1 as SGHRS and CDR2 as YFSETQ. Here the CDR3 reads CASSLWGRTEAFF. The CDR3 nucleotides read TGCGCCAGCAGCTTATGGGGGCGCACTGAAGCTTTCTTT.

CDR3 amino acids: CASSRVAGGYEQYV. CDR3 coding DNA: TGTGCCAGTTCCCGGGTAGCGGGGGGGTACGAGCAGTACGTC. The chain employs TRBV6-5 and TRBJ2-7; 11 nucleotides align to TRBD2. Trimming cost V 9 bases and J 4 bases; bases outside gene matches: 8. This CDR3 is built from 14 residues. The germline gives CDR1 MNHEY, CDR2 SVGAGI.

The chain couples TRBV28 to TRBJ1-2; 7 bases match TRBD1. The germline V gene encodes CDR1 MDHEN and CDR2 SYDVKM. The CDR3 has 15 amino acids. J lost 2 bases, V lost 5 bases, and 8 bases had no gene match. CDR3 coding DNA: TGTGCCAGCAGTGGGGACAGTCTCCACAACTATGGCTACACCTTC. Translating gives CASSGDSLHNYGYTF.

The chain carries TRBV6-6 and TRBJ1-5, with D tentatively TRBD1 (6 bases). Germline V gene sequence: CDR1 MNHNY, CDR2 SVGAGI (reference sequence). The CDR3 extends over 14 amino acids. Trimming removed 5 bases from V and 4 bases from J, with 12 bases in between. CDR3 sequence reads: CASSLEQGNQPQHF. CDR3 DNA sequence: TGTGCCAGCAGTCTGGAGCAGGGGAATCAGCCCCAGCATTTT.

This chain uses TRBV29-1 with TRBJ2-1; 12 nucleotides line up with TRBD2. CDR3 length: 16 residues. Germline V lookup: CDR1 SQVTM, CDR2 ANQGSEA. Unmatched junction bases numbered 6, after V lost 2 bases and J lost 4 bases. CDR3 nucleotides: TGCAGCGTTGAAAGACTAGCGGGAGAAATTTACAATGAGCAGTTCTTC. As protein: CSVERLAGEIYNEQFF.

The chain combines TRBV14 with TRBJ1-6; D possibly corresponds to TRBD1 (6 bases). V was pared by 0 bases and J by 2 bases, with 14 bases between. There are 18 residues in the CDR3. Germline V gene lookup returns CDR1 SGHDN and CDR2 FVKESK. The CDR3 loop is CASSQDTPGTTYNSPLHF. As DNA, the CDR3 is TGTGCCAGCAGCCAAGATACACCCGGGACAACCTATAATTCACCCCTCCACTTT. The variable domain in full, completed from reference TRBV14 and TRBJ1-6, reads EAGVTQFPSHSVIEKGQTVTLRCDPISGHDNLYWYRRVMGKEIKFLLHFVKESKQDESGMPNNRFLAERTGGTYSTLKVQPAELEDSGVYFCASSQDTPGTTYNSPLHFGNGTRLTVT.

The rearrangement links TRBV30 to TRBJ1-1; D uncertain. Trimming shortened V by 4 bases and J by 1 base, and 10 bases separated the two germline ends. The CDR3 consists of 13 residues. Germline V gene lookup returns CDR1 GTSNPN and CDR2 SVGIG (reference sequence). The CDR3 spells CAWIRAENTEAFF. The CDR3 DNA reads as TGTGCCTGGATCCGAGCCGAGAACACTGAAGCTTTCTTT. Full variable domain (remainder filled in from reference TRBV30 and TRBJ1-1): SQTIHQWPATLVQPVGSPLSLECTVEGTSNPNLYWYRQAAGRGLQLLFYSVGIGQISSEVPQNLSASRPQDRQFILSSKKLLLSDSGFYLCAWIRAENTEAFFGQGTRLTVV.

The chain carries TRBV9 and TRBJ1-1; no firm D call. The CDR3 contains 13 residues. Trimming took off 1 base at V and 1 base at J, with 5 bases between the two ends. Germline V gene data show CDR1 as SGDLS and CDR2 as YYNGEE. Here the CDR3 reads CASSVSRNTEAFF. The CDR3 bases are TGTGCCAGCAGCGTAAGCAGGAACACTGAAGCTTTCTTT. Full variable domain (rest looked up from reference TRBV9 and TRBJ1-1): DSGVTQTPKHLITATGQRVTLRCSPRSGDLSVYWYQQSLDQGLQFLIQYYNGEERAKGNILERFSAQQFPDLHSELNLSSLELGDSALYFCASSVSRNTEAFFGQGTRLTVV.